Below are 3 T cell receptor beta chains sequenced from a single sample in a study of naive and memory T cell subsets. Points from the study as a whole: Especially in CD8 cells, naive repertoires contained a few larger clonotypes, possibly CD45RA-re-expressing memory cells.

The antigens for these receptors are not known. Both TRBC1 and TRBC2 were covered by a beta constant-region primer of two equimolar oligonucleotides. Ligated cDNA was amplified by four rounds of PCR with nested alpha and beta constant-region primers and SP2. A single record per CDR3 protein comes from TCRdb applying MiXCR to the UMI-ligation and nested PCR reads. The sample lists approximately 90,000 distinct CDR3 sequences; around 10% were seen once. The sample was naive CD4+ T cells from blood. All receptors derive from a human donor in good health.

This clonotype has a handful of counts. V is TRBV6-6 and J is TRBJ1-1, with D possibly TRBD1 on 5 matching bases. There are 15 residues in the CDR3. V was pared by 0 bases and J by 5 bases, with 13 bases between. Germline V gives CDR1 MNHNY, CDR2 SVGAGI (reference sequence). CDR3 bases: TGTGCCAGCAGTTACTCTCGGGACGTTAGGACTGAAGCTTTCTTT. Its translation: CASSYSRDVRTEAFF.

CDR3 amino acids: CASSFRARDVETQYF. The CDR3 bases are TGTGCCAGCAGCTTTCGGGCTCGGGACGTAGAGACCCAGTACTTC. The chain combines TRBV7-2 with TRBJ2-5; D is possibly TRBD1 or TRBD2 (5 bases each). V was pared by 3 bases and J by 4 bases, with 15 bases between. CDR3 length: 15 residues. Germline V CDR1 and CDR2: SGHTA, FQGNSA.

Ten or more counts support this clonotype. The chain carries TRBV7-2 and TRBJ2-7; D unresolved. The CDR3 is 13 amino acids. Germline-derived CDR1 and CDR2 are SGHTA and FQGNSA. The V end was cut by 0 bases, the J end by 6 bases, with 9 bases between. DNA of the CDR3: TGTGCCAGCAGCTTAGCCGGAGTCTCCGAGCAGTACTTC. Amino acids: CASSLAGVSEQYF.